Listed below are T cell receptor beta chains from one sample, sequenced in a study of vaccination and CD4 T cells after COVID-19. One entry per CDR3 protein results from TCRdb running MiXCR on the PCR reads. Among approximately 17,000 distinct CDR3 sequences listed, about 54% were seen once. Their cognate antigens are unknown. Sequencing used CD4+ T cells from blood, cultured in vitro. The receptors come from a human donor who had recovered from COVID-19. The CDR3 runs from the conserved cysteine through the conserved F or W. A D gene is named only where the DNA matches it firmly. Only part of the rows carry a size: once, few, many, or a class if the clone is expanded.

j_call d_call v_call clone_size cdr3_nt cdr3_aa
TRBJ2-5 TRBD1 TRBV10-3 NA TGTGCCATTTCCCGGACAGGGTTGGGGGAGACCCAGTACTTC CAISRTGLGETQYF
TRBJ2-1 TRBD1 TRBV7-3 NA TGTGCCAGCAGCTTAAGGGACAGTTCCAATGAGCAGTTCTTC CASSLRDSSNEQFF
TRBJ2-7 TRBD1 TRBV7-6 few TGTGCCAGCGGAGCCGGGGACAGGGGTTCTGTTTCCTACGAGCAGTACTTC CASGAGDRGSVSYEQYF
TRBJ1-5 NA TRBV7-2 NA TGTGCCAGCAGCTTTCGGGGATCCCGCAATCAGCCCCAGCATTTT CASSFRGSRNQPQHF
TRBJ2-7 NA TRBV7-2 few TGTGCCAGCAGCTTAGGCGGACTACCCTCCTACGAGCAGTACTTC CASSLGGLPSYEQYF
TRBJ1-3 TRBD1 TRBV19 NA TGTGCCAGTAGTACAGACAGGGTTCGGGCTGGAAACACCATATATTTT CASSTDRVRAGNTIYF
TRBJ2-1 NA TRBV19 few TGTGCCAGTAGTGCTGACAGGTACCGTGAGCAGTTCTTC CASSADRYREQFF
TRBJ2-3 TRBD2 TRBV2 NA TGTGCCAGCAGGGACAACCTTAGCGGGGGGACAGATACGCAGTATTTT CASRDNLSGGTDTQYF
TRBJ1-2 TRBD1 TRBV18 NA TGTGCCAGCTCACTATGGACAGGGGGCGATGGCTACACCTTC CASSLWTGGDGYTF
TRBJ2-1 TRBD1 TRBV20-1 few TGCAGTGCTTACGGACAGGGTGTCGGCTCCTACAATGAGCAGTTCTTC CSAYGQGVGSYNEQFF
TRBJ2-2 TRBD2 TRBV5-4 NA TGTGCCAGCAGCTTGGTCGTGGCTAGCGGGAGTGTCGGGGAGCTGTTTTTT CASSLVVASGSVGELFF
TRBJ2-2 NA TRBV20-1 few TGCAGTGCTCTTACGCCGGGGGCGGCCGGGGAGCTGTTTTTT CSALTPGAAGELFF